These T cell receptor beta chains were read from a single sample in a study of blood T cells in healthy people across ages. In TCRdb, the 5' RACE reads were re-called with MiXCR into one record per CDR3 protein. The table shows roughly 1,500,000 distinct CDR3 sequences, with 42% occurring only once. Source material: blood. The source of these receptors is a woman aged 18-35 years in good health. The CDR3 runs from the conserved cysteine through the conserved F or W.

TRBV12-3/TRBV12-4	TRBJ1-3	CASRGQGRDTIYF
TRBV3-1	TRBJ2-3	CASSRWLAESVDTQYF
TRBV3-1	TRBJ2-3	CASSQDPYVEFQYF
TRBV12-3/TRBV12-4	TRBJ1-5	CASSEGGGRQPQHF
TRBV27	TRBJ2-7	CASSFQGRLGEQYF
TRBV7-8	TRBJ1-6	CASTYTGVSNSPLHF
TRBV9	TRBJ1-6	CASSVAVVNSPLHF
TRBV12-3/TRBV12-4	TRBJ2-7	CASRNPGTGVEQYF
TRBV6-1	TRBJ2-5	CASTETQEAQYF
TRBV3-1	TRBJ2-1	CASSPTGSGDYNEQFF
TRBV5-5	TRBJ1-4	CASSFVGPTNEKLFF
TRBV6-6	TRBJ2-7	CASSFTSDRARIQYF
TRBV4-2	TRBJ2-7	CASSQGWSGSSYEQYF
TRBV7-7	TRBJ2-1	CASSLVLDPYNEQFF
TRBV12-3/TRBV12-4	TRBJ2-1	CASRATPYGPSGLNEQFF
TRBV7-2	TRBJ2-7	CASSSGIGSYEQYF
TRBV20-1	TRBJ2-4	CSASKSGGGSKNIQYF
TRBV9	TRBJ2-1	CASTQGGVYNEQFF
TRBV9	TRBJ2-1	CASSVRTGTGYNEQFF
TRBV5-1	TRBJ2-7	CASSTSGHKLYEQYF
TRBV2	TRBJ1-2	CASRQYGYTF
TRBV11-1	TRBJ2-7	CASSSALRWEQYF
TRBV6-5	TRBJ1-2	CASSAQGVDGYTF
TRBV10-3	TRBJ2-1	CAISELAGAGNEQFF
TRBV28	TRBJ1-5	CASSPPGILRQPQHF
TRBV21-1	TRBJ2-1	CASSKGRLAWDEQFF
TRBV6-1	TRBJ2-7	CASSEPGRDYEQYF
TRBV7-2	TRBJ1-3	CASSPTRGYGNTIYF
TRBV20-1	TRBJ1-2	CSATNNYGYTF
TRBV4-1	TRBJ1-6	CASSQREGVSPLHF
TRBV4-1	TRBJ1-2	CASSHGGTYGYTF
TRBV2	TRBJ1-5	CASSGAQRSNQPQHF
TRBV2	TRBJ1-5	CASSGTGRNQPQHF
TRBV29-1	TRBJ1-1	CSVQYGAGPSMNTEAFF
TRBV4-1	TRBJ1-1	CASSQDFKTAEAFF
TRBV12-3/TRBV12-4	TRBJ1-5	CASNLWDRENQPQHF
TRBV20-1	TRBJ1-5	CSAAQAVDSNQPQHF
TRBV6-2/TRBV6-3	TRBJ2-7	CASSYGVEQYF
TRBV27	TRBJ2-3	CASRAGTSFDTDTQYF
TRBV7-6	TRBJ2-3	CASSLGSSGITDTQYF
TRBV6-1	TRBJ2-5	CASGNLAGGLETQYF
TRBV28	TRBJ2-7	CASSSGRGRPYEQYF
TRBV29-1	TRBJ1-1	CSAYRENTEAFF
TRBV7-2	TRBJ2-5	CASSLGTVLVQETQYF
TRBV6-5	TRBJ2-7	CASSRTDHEQYF
TRBV4-1	TRBJ2-1	CASSHVLAGEQFF
TRBV15	TRBJ1-3	CATSAGRGVKTSGNTIYF
TRBV20-1	TRBJ2-3	CRAITSKGTDTQYF
TRBV30	TRBJ2-5	CAWSAPETQYF
TRBV7-2	TRBJ1-1	CASSLKAGIEAFF
TRBV4-1	TRBJ2-1	CASSHPGRDSYNEQFF
TRBV4-1	TRBJ2-7	CASSLIWGTLYEQYF
TRBV11-2	TRBJ2-5	CASSLPGQGADKYF
TRBV27	.	CASSPQPGLDPEQYF
TRBV28	.	CASSLLLLGADRSGFHEQYF